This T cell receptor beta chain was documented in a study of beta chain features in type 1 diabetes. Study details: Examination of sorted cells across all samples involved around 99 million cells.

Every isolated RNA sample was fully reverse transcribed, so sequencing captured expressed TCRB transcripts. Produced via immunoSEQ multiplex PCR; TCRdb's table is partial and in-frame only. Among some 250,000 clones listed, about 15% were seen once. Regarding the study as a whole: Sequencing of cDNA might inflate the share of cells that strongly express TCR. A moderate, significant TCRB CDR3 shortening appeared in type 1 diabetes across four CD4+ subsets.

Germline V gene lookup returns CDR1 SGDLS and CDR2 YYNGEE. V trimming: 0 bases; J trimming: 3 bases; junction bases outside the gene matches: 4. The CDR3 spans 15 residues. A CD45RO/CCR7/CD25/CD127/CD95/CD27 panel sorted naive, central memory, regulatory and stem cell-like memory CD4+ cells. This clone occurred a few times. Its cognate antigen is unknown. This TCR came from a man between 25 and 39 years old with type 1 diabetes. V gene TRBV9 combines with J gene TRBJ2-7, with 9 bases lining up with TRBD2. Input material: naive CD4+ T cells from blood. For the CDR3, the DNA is TGTGCCAGCAGCGTAGACGGAGCGGGGGGCTACGAGCAGTACTTC. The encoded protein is CASSVDGAGGYEQYF.